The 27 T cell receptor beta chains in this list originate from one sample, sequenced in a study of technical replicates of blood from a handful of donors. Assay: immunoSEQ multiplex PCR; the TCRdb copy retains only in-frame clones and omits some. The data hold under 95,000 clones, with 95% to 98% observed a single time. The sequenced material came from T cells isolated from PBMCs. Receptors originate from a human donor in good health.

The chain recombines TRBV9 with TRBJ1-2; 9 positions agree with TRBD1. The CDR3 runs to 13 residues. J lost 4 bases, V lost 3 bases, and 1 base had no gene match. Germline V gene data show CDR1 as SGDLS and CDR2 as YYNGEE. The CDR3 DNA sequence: TGTGCCAGCAGCGGGGGACAGGGCTATGGCTACACCTTC. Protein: CASSGGQGYGYTF.

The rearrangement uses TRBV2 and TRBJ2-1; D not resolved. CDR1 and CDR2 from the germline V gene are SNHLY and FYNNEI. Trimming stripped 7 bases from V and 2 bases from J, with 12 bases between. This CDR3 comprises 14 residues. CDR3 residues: CASTVLTTYNEQFF. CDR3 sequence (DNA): TGTGCCAGCACCGTCCTGACAACCTACAATGAGCAGTTCTTC.

The CDR3 DNA reads as TGCGCCAGCAGTGACGGTAGCAATCAGCCCCAGCATTTT. Residues: CASSDGSNQPQHF. The gene calls are TRBV10-2 and TRBJ1-5; D gene unclear. The germline CDR1 and CDR2 sequences are WSHSY and SAAADI. This CDR3 is built from 13 residues. V was cut by 3 bases and J by 0 bases, with 3 bases left in between.

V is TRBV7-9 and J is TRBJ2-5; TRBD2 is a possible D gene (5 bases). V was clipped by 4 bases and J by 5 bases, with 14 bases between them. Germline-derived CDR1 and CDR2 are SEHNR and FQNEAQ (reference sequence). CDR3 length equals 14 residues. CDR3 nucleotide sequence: TGTGCCAGCAGCTCGGACTCTATGCGGGAGACCCAGTACTTC. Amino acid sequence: CASSSDSMRETQYF.

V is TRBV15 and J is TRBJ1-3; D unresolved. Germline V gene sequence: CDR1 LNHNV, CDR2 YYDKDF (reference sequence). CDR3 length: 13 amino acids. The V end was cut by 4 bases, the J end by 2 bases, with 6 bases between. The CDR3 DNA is TGTGCCACCAGCATGCGGACTGGAAACACCATATATTTT. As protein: CATSMRTGNTIYF.

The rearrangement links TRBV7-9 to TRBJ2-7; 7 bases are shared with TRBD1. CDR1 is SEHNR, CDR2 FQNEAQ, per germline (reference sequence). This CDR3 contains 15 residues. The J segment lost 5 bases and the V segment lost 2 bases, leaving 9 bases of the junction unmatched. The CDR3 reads CASSLSAGTVNEQYF. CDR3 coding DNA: TGTGCCAGCAGCTTATCCGCCGGGACAGTTAACGAGCAGTACTTC.

The CDR3 loop reads CATRRFGVNTEAFF. Written as DNA, the CDR3 is TGTGCCACCCGGAGATTCGGGGTGAACACTGAAGCTTTCTTT. V is TRBV15 and J is TRBJ1-1; D remains ambiguous. CDR3 length: 14 residues. Trimming took off 8 bases at V and 0 bases at J, with 13 bases between the two ends. The germline gives CDR1 LNHNV, CDR2 YYDKDF (reference sequence).

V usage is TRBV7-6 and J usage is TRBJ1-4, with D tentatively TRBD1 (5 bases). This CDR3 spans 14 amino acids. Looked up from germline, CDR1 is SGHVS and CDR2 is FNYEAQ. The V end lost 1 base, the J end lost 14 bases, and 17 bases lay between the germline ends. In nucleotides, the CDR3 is TGTGCCAGCAGCTTAGAAATTGGGACTGGGCGGCTGTTTTTT. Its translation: CASSLEIGTGRLFF.

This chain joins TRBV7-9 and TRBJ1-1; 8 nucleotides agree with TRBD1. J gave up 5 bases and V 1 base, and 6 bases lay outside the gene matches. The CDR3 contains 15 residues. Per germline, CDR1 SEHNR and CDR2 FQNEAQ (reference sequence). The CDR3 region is CASSLVGRGRTEAFF. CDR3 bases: TGTGCCAGCAGCTTAGTAGGCAGGGGGCGAACTGAAGCTTTCTTT.

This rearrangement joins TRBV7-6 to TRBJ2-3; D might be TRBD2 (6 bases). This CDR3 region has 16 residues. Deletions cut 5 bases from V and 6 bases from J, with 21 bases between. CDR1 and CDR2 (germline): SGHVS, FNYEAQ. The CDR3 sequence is CASSAPGTSEADTQYF. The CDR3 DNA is TGTGCCAGCAGCGCACCCGGGACTTCCGAGGCCGATACGCAGTATTTT. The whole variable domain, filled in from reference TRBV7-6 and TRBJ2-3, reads GAGVSQSPRYKVTKRGQDVALRCDPISGHVSLYWYRQALGQGPEFLTYFNYEAQQDKSGLPNDRFSAERPEGSISTLTIQRTEQRDSAMYRCASSAPGTSEADTQYFGPGTRLTVL.

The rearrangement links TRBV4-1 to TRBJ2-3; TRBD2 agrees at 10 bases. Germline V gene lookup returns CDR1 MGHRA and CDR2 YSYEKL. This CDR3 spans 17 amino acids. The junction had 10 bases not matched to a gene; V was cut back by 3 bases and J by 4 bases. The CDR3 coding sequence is TGCGCCAGCAGCCACGACGGGGCTAGCGGGAGCTCAGATACGCAGTATTTT. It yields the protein CASSHDGASGSSDTQYF.

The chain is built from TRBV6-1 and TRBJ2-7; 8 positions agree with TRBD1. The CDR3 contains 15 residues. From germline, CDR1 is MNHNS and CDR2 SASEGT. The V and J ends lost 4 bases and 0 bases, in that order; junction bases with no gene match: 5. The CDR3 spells CASSAQGAPSYEQYF. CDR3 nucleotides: TGTGCCAGCAGTGCGCAGGGGGCTCCCTCCTACGAGCAGTACTTC.

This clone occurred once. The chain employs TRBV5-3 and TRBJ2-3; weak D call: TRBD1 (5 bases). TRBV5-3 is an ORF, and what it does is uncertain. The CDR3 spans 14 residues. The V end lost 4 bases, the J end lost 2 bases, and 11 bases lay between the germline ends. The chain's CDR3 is CARSLQDHTDTQYF. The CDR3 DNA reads TGTGCCAGAAGCCTACAGGACCACACAGATACGCAGTATTTT.

The CDR3 reads CASSYERGPTYEQYF. The CDR3 region has the DNA TGTGCCAGCAGTTACGAGCGCGGTCCAACCTACGAGCAGTACTTC. The V call is TRBV6-5, the J call TRBJ2-7; D ambiguous. Per the germline V gene, CDR1 is MNHEY and CDR2 is SVGAGI. Trimming stripped 2 bases from V and 2 bases from J, with 13 bases between. The CDR3 runs to 15 residues.

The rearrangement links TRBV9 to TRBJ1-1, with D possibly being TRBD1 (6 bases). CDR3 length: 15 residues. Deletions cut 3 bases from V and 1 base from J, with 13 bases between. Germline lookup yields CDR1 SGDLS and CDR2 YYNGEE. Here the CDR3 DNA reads TGTGCCAGCAGCGAGCTACAGGGTAGGAACACTGAAGCTTTCTTT. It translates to CASSELQGRNTEAFF.

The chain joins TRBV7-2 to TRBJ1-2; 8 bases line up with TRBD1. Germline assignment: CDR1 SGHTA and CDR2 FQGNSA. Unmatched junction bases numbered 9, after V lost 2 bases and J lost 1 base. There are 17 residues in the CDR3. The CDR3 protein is CASSLRGTGAINYGYTF. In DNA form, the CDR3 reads TGTGCCAGCAGCTTAAGAGGGACAGGTGCTATTAACTATGGCTACACCTTC.

CDR3: CASSPPVLGQATLGNTEAFF. The CDR3 DNA reads as TGTGCCAGCTCACCACCGGTGTTGGGACAGGCTACCCTGGGGAACACTGAAGCTTTCTTT. The chain employs TRBV18 and TRBJ1-1, with 8 bases that match TRBD1. The V segment lost 0 bases and the J segment 1 base; nucleotides outside the gene matches: 16. The germline gives CDR1 KGHSH, CDR2 LQKENI. CDR3 size: 20 residues. The whole variable domain, filled in from reference TRBV18 and TRBJ1-1, reads NAGVMQNPRHLVRRRGQEARLRCSPMKGHSHVYWYRQLPEEGLKFMVYLQKENIIDESGMPKERFSAEFPKEGPSILRIQQVVRGDSAAYFCASSPPVLGQATLGNTEAFFGQGTRLTVV.

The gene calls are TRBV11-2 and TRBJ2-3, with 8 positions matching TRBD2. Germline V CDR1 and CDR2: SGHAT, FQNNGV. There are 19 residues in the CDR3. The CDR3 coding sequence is TGTGCTATCCTATGGGGTAGCGGGGTTTGGAACACTAGCACAGATACGCAGTATTTT. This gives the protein CAILWGSGVWNTSTDTQYF.

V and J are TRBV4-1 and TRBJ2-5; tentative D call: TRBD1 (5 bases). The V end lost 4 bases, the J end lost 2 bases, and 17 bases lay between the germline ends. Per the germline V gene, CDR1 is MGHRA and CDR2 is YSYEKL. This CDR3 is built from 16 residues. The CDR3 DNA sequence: TGCGCCAGCAGCCCTGGAAACTCAAACAGGCAAGAGACCCAGTACTTC. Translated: CASSPGNSNRQETQYF.

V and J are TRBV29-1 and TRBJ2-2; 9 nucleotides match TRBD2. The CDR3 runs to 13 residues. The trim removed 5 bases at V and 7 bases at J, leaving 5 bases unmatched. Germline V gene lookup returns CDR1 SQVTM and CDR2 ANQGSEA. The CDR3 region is CSVPGLANGELFF. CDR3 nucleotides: TGCAGCGTTCCGGGACTAGCTAACGGGGAGCTGTTTTTT.

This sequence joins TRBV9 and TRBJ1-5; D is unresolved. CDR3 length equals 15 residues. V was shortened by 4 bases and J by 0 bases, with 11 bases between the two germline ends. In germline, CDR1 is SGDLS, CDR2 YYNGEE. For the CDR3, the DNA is TGTGCCAGCAGCTTCGGCGGGAATAGCAATCAGCCCCAGCATTTT. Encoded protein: CASSFGGNSNQPQHF.

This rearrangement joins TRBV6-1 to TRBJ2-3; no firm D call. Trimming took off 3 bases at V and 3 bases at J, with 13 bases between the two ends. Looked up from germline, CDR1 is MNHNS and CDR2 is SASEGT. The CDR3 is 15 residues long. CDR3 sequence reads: CASSDLPQKTDTQYF. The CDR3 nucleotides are TGTGCCAGCAGTGACTTGCCCCAGAAGACAGATACGCAGTATTTT.

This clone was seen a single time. The CDR3 DNA follows: TGTGCCAGCAGCCAGGACAGGAACTCCTATGGCTACACCTTC. It yields the protein CASSQDRNSYGYTF. V gene TRBV7-6 combines with J gene TRBJ1-2; 7 bases agree with TRBD1. Germline assignment: CDR1 SGHVS and CDR2 FNYEAQ. The J segment lost 4 bases and the V segment lost 5 bases, leaving 7 bases of the junction unmatched. The CDR3 sequence is 14 residues long.

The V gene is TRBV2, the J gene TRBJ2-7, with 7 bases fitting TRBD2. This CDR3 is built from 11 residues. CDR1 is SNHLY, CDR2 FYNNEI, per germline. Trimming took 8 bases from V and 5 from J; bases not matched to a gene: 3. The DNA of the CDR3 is TGTGCCAGCCGGGACTATGACGAGCAGTACTTC. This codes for CASRDYDEQYF.

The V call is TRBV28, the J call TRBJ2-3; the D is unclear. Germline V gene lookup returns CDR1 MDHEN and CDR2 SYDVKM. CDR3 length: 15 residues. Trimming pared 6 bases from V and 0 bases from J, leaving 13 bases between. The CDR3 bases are TGTGCCAGCAGAGACTGGGTTGCTAGCACAGATACGCAGTATTTT. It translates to CASRDWVASTDTQYF.

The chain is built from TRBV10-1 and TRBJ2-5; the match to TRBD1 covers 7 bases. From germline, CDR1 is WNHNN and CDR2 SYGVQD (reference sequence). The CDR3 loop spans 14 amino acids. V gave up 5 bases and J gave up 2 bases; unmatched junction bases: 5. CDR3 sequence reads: CASSPGTEQETQYF. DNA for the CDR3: TGCGCCAGCAGTCCAGGGACAGAACAAGAGACCCAGTACTTC.

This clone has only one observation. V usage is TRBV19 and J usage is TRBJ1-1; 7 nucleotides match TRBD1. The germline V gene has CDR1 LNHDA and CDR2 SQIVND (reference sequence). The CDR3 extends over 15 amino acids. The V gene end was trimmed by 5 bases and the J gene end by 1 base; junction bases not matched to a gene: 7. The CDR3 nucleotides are TGTGCCAGTAGTCTCGGGACAGCTTCGAACACTGAAGCTTTCTTT. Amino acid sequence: CASSLGTASNTEAFF.